The 31 T cell receptor beta chains below were found in one sample sequenced in a study of T cells after posttransplantation cyclophosphamide. Using immunoSEQ multiplex PCR, the repertoire was profiled, and TCRdb retains in-frame clones only, with some absent. The sample shows roughly 26,000 clones, none of them appearing just once. Sequencing used PBMCs. These receptors were collected from a man aged 50-59 years in good health, CMV-negative, and a related stem cell transplant donor.

Many counts were recorded for this clone. The CDR3 DNA reads TGTGCCAGCAGGGGTAGACAGTCTAATCAGCCCCAGCATTTT. This translates into CASRGRQSNQPQHF. The V gene is TRBV2, the J gene TRBJ1-5, with D possibly being TRBD1 (5 bases). The CDR3 totals 14 residues. The V gene lost 6 bases and the J gene lost 4 bases, with 13 bases spanning the gap. From germline, CDR1 is SNHLY and CDR2 FYNNEI.

This clone has a count of ten or more. V and J are TRBV30 and TRBJ2-5, with D perhaps TRBD1 (7 bases). This CDR3 has 14 residues. The germline CDR1 and CDR2 sequences are GTSNPN and SVGIG (reference sequence). Trimming shortened V by 8 bases and J by 1 base, and 17 bases separated the two germline ends. In DNA, the CDR3 is TGTGCCCGGACGGAGGGGGCGCTCCAAGAGACCCAGTACTTC. This gives the protein CARTEGALQETQYF.

This clone was seen many times. This sequence joins TRBV7-9 and TRBJ1-2; TRBD1 might be the D (6 bases). Trimming cost V 5 bases and J 2 bases, with 9 bases left between them. There are 13 residues in the CDR3. Looked up from germline, CDR1 is SEHNR and CDR2 is FQNEAQ (reference sequence). The CDR3 region is CASSGGQNYGYTF. The CDR3 bases are TGTGCCAGCAGCGGTGGACAGAACTATGGCTACACCTTC.

This clone was seen repeatedly, ten times or more. The chain is built from TRBV28 and TRBJ2-3, with 7 bases aligning to TRBD2. V dropped 6 bases and J dropped 0; count of bases not matched to a gene: 6. The CDR3 has 15 residues. Germline V gives CDR1 MDHEN, CDR2 SYDVKM. CDR3 region: CASSEGGRSTDTQYF. In DNA, the CDR3 is TGTGCCAGCAGCGAGGGCGGGAGAAGCACAGATACGCAGTATTTT.

This clone was seen many times. J is TRBJ2-7 and V is TRBV7-9; D may be TRBD1 (6 bases). The CDR3 contains 14 residues. Per germline, CDR1 SEHNR and CDR2 FQNEAQ (reference sequence). Deletions cut 8 bases from V and 5 bases from J, with 19 bases between. CDR3 amino acids: CASGNDRRLHEQYF. As DNA, the CDR3 is TGTGCCAGCGGAAATGACAGGCGGTTACACGAGCAGTACTTC.

At least ten counts were recorded for this clone. This sequence joins TRBV11-2 and TRBJ2-7; D unclear. Germline V gives CDR1 SGHAT, CDR2 FQNNGV. This CDR3 contains 14 residues. V lost 2 bases and J 0 bases, leaving 8 bases between the germline ends. DNA of the CDR3: TGTGCCAGCAGCTTAAGTCCGGTCTCCTACGAGCAGTACTTC. The encoded protein is CASSLSPVSYEQYF.

This clone has ten or more counts. The V call is TRBV18, the J call TRBJ2-1; D is possibly TRBD1 (6 bases). CDR3 size: 14 residues. V lost 5 bases and J lost 5, with 13 bases in between. CDR1 is KGHSH and CDR2 is LQKENI in the germline V gene. CDR3 loop: CASSSYRGNNEQFF. The CDR3, as DNA: TGTGCCAGCTCATCGTATAGGGGGAACAATGAGCAGTTCTTC.

Ten or more counts support this clone. This chain connects TRBV11-1 to TRBJ1-1; no clear D. V lost 8 bases, J lost 2 bases, and 15 bases lay in between. Germline CDR1 and CDR2: SGHAT and FQDESV (reference sequence). This CDR3 has 14 residues. Here the CDR3 reads CASGLSDGNTEAFF. In DNA, the CDR3 is TGTGCCAGCGGACTCTCAGATGGTAACACTGAAGCTTTCTTT.

This clone was counted ten times or more. The chain links TRBV19 to TRBJ2-3, with 8 bases fitting TRBD2. With 6 bases clipped from V and 0 bases from J, the junction kept 8 bases outside the gene matches. In germline, CDR1 is LNHDA, CDR2 SQIVND (reference sequence). The CDR3 totals 16 residues. CDR3 loop: CASRTRAGVSTDTQYF. The CDR3 DNA reads TGTGCCAGTAGGACGCGAGCGGGGGTGAGCACAGATACGCAGTATTTT.

At least ten counts were recorded for this clone. This chain connects TRBV9 to TRBJ2-1, with TRBD1 matching 7 bases. Per the germline V gene, CDR1 is SGDLS and CDR2 is YYNGEE. The length of the CDR3 is 13 residues. V trimming: 0 bases; J trimming: 10 bases; junction bases outside the gene matches: 4. In nucleotides, the CDR3 is TGTGCCAGCAGCGTAGTAGGGGGCAGGGAGCAGTTCTTC. Translation gives CASSVVGGREQFF.

Ten or more counts support this clone. The rearrangement joins TRBV14 to TRBJ2-7; TRBD1 is a possible D gene (6 bases). The CDR3 totals 13 residues. CDR1 is SGHDN and CDR2 is FVKESK in the germline V gene. The V end was cut by 5 bases, the J end by 4 bases, with 12 bases between. The CDR3 sequence: CASSIRTDYEQYF. Here the CDR3 DNA reads TGTGCCAGCAGCATCCGGACAGATTACGAGCAGTACTTC.

This clone came up a few times. This chain connects TRBV27 to TRBJ1-6; 9 nucleotides match TRBD1. The V gene end was trimmed by 6 bases and the J gene end by 7 bases; junction bases not matched to a gene: 4. There are 14 residues in the CDR3. Germline CDR1 is MNHEY and CDR2 is SMNVEV (reference sequence). In DNA form, the CDR3 reads TGTGCCAGCAGGGCGGACAGGGGAAATTCACCCCTCCACTTT. Translated: CASRADRGNSPLHF.

In its sample, this clone was seen many times. V usage is TRBV6-5 and J usage is TRBJ2-3; D is perhaps TRBD1 (6 bases). The CDR3 sequence is 15 residues long. Trimming left V 5 bases short and J 0 bases short, with 12 bases between. The germline gives CDR1 MNHEY, CDR2 SVGAGI. In DNA, the CDR3 is TGTGCCAGCAGTATACAGGGCCAAAGCACAGATACGCAGTATTTT. Translated: CASSIQGQSTDTQYF.

This clone was detected ten times or more. CDR3 bases: TGTGCCAGCAGTGCCATAAACACCATATATTTT. It translates to CASSAINTIYF. This chain joins TRBV2 and TRBJ1-3; D not resolved. V was trimmed by 4 bases and J by 6 bases, leaving 4 bases between them. There are 11 residues in the CDR3. Germline CDR1 and CDR2: SNHLY and FYNNEI. The variable domain in full, completed from reference TRBV2 and TRBJ1-3, reads EPEVTQTPSHQVTQMGQEVILRCVPISNHLYFYWYRQILGQKVEFLVSFYNNEISEKSEIFDDQFSVERPDGSNFTLKIRSTKLEDSAMYFCASSAINTIYFGEGSWLTVV.

Ten or more counts support this clone. The V gene is TRBV5-1, the J gene TRBJ2-5; 13 bases align to TRBD2. J gave up 3 bases and V 4 bases, and 3 bases lay outside the gene matches. Germline lookup yields CDR1 SGHRS and CDR2 YFSETQ. There are 15 residues in the CDR3. In DNA, the CDR3 is TGCGCCAGCAGCAGAGGGACTAGCGGGGAAGAGACCCAGTACTTC. Translation: CASSRGTSGEETQYF.

The sample holds a few counts of this clone. A much bigger clone sits one base away, suggesting this may be a read error. The chain links TRBV28 to TRBJ1-1; a possible D gene is TRBD1 (5 bases). The CDR3 has 14 amino acids. In germline, CDR1 is MDHEN, CDR2 SYDVKM. The V gene lost 5 bases and the J gene lost 4 bases, with 14 bases spanning the gap. The CDR3 DNA is TGTGCCAGCAGTCAGGCACCTAGGGGCACTGAAGCTTTCTTT. Its protein product is CASSQAPRGTEAFF.

This clone was counted at least ten times. The J gene is TRBJ2-7, the V gene TRBV5-1, with 9 bases aligning to TRBD1. The V segment lost 2 bases and the J segment 3 bases; nucleotides outside the gene matches: 6. The germline V gene encodes CDR1 SGHRS and CDR2 YFSETQ. The CDR3 extends over 15 amino acids. This CDR3 reads CASSLSPGQGYEQYF. Here the CDR3 DNA reads TGCGCCAGCAGCTTAAGTCCGGGACAGGGCTACGAGCAGTACTTC.

This clone showed up many times. This sequence joins TRBV5-1 and TRBJ2-7; 9 nucleotides agree with TRBD1. CDR3 size: 15 residues. From germline, CDR1 is SGHRS and CDR2 YFSETQ. Trimming at V came to 5 bases and at J to 3 bases, leaving 9 bases not matched to a gene. In DNA, the CDR3 is TGCGCCAGCAGGCCATCCGGGACAGGGTACTACGAGCAGTACTTC. Its protein product is CASRPSGTGYYEQYF.

This clone was picked up many times. The V call is TRBV27, the J call TRBJ2-5; 8 bases are shared with TRBD1. Trimming cost V 4 bases and J 5 bases; bases outside gene matches: 9. CDR1 MNHEY and CDR2 SMNVEV come from the germline V gene (reference sequence). There are 15 residues in the CDR3. CDR3 region: CASSSTDRVEETQYF. CDR3 nucleotides: TGTGCCAGCAGTTCAACGGACAGGGTAGAGGAGACCCAGTACTTC.

In this sample, this clone turned up many times. The chain employs TRBV28 and TRBJ2-7; D not resolved. V dropped 0 bases and J dropped 2 bases, with 5 bases sitting between them. This CDR3 has 13 residues. Germline CDR1 MDHEN, CDR2 SYDVKM. CDR3 loop: CASSLWQAYEQYF. DNA of the CDR3: TGTGCCAGCAGTTTATGGCAGGCCTACGAGCAGTACTTC.

This clone was found many times. J is TRBJ2-5 and V is TRBV7-9, with 8 bases aligning to TRBD2. V shed 5 bases, J shed 2 bases, and the junction held 10 bases outside the gene matches. Germline lookup yields CDR1 SEHNR and CDR2 FQNEAQ (reference sequence). The CDR3 consists of 16 residues. As DNA, the CDR3 is TGTGCCAGCAGCCCAGGGGTGGCTAGCGGGCAAGAGACCCAGTACTTC. Protein sequence: CASSPGVASGQETQYF.

This clone showed up many times. The V and J genes are TRBV7-9 and TRBJ1-3, with D possibly matching TRBD1 (5 bases). With 7 bases removed from V and 1 base from J, the gap between germline ends came to 11 bases. The length of the CDR3 is 14 residues. Germline V lookup: CDR1 SEHNR, CDR2 FQNEAQ (reference sequence). DNA for the CDR3: TGTGCCAGCAACCGGAGGGGATCTGGAAACACCATATATTTT. Residues: CASNRRGSGNTIYF.

There are many counts of this clone. This rearrangement joins TRBV10-3 to TRBJ2-1, with TRBD2 matching over 11 bases. The germline V gene encodes CDR1 ENHRY and CDR2 SYGVKD. This CDR3 comprises 17 residues. V was clipped by 6 bases and J by 12 bases; unmatched bases: 19. The CDR3 DNA reads as TGTGCCATCAGAACGGGACACTATTCGACTAGCGGGATTTCGCAGTTCTTC. Encoded protein: CAIRTGHYSTSGISQFF.

This clone was observed at least ten times. V gene TRBV11-3 combines with J gene TRBJ2-7, with D maybe TRBD1 (6 bases). V was trimmed by 1 base and J by 3 bases, leaving 10 bases between them. Germline lookup yields CDR1 SGHNT and CDR2 YENEEA. The CDR3 extends over 14 amino acids. CDR3 loop: CASSLAGTIYEQYF. As DNA, the CDR3 is TGTGCCAGCAGCTTAGCTGGGACAATCTACGAGCAGTACTTC.

This clone showed up many times. The V and J genes are TRBV5-1 and TRBJ2-7; perhaps TRBD2 as D (5 bases). CDR1 is SGHRS, CDR2 YFSETQ, per germline. With 2 bases removed from V and 0 bases from J, the gap between germline ends came to 12 bases. The CDR3 loop spans 15 amino acids. The CDR3 DNA reads TGCGCCAGCAGCTTAGGAGCGGACCCCTCCTACGAGCAGTACTTC. Residues: CASSLGADPSYEQYF. Full variable domain (remainder filled in from reference TRBV5-1 and TRBJ2-7): KAGVTQTPRYLIKTRGQQVTLSCSPISGHRSVSWYQQTPGQGLQFLFEYFSETQRNKGNFPGRFSGRQFSNSRSEMNVSTLELGDSALYLCASSLGADPSYEQYFGPGTRLTVT.

This clone was seen ten or more times. The chain has TRBV19 and TRBJ1-5; no clear D gene. The germline V gene has CDR1 LNHDA and CDR2 SQIVND (reference sequence). The CDR3 is 12 amino acids. V lost 6 bases to trimming and J lost 2 bases, with 5 bases between them. The CDR3 is CASSQGNQPQHF. In DNA form, the CDR3 reads TGTGCCAGTAGCCAGGGCAATCAGCCCCAGCATTTT.

This clone was counted ten times or more. Other DNA sequences from this sample encode an identical CDR3 as well. The CDR3 DNA is TGTGCCAGCAGCTTGGTTTGGACGAAAACTAGCGGGAGAATGGAGCAGTACTTC. Translation gives CASSLVWTKTSGRMEQYF. J is TRBJ2-7 and V is TRBV5-5; 11 nucleotides line up with TRBD2. The germline gives CDR1 SGHKS, CDR2 YYEKEE (reference sequence). Losses at the gene ends were 0 bases for V and 7 bases for J; bases not matched to a gene: 15. The CDR3 runs to 18 residues.

This clone has a count of ten or more. The genes are TRBV18 and TRBJ2-7; tentative D call: TRBD2 (6 bases). The ends were cut back, 3 bases at V and 0 bases at J, with 12 bases in the middle. The germline V gene encodes CDR1 KGHSH and CDR2 LQKENI. The CDR3 length is 15 residues. The CDR3 region is CASSPGLMSSYEQYF. The CDR3 DNA reads as TGTGCCAGCTCACCGGGACTGATGAGCTCCTACGAGCAGTACTTC.

This clone has ten or more counts. This sequence joins TRBV27 and TRBJ2-1; 11 bases match TRBD2. CDR3 length equals 17 residues. Trimming removed 4 bases from V and 4 bases from J; junction bases left unmatched: 9. Germline CDR1 reads MNHEY; CDR2 reads SMNVEV (reference sequence). The CDR3 region is CASSSRTSGHQYNEQFF. The CDR3 nucleotides are TGTGCCAGCAGTTCCAGGACTAGCGGGCACCAGTACAATGAGCAGTTCTTC.

This clone was observed at least ten times. The chain uses TRBV11-3 and TRBJ2-1, with 7 bases lining up with TRBD2. With 4 bases clipped from V and 12 bases from J, the junction kept 9 bases outside the gene matches. This CDR3 has 13 residues. Germline assignment: CDR1 SGHNT and CDR2 YENEEA. This CDR3 reads CASSSLSGGRQFF. The CDR3 DNA follows: TGTGCCAGCAGCTCACTATCGGGGGGACGGCAGTTCTTC. The full variable domain, rest sourced from reference TRBV11-3 and TRBJ2-1, is EAGVVQSPRYKIIEKKQPVAFWCNPISGHNTLYWYLQNLGQGPELLIRYENEEAVDDSQLPKDRFSAERLKGVDSTLKIQPAELGDSAVYLCASSSLSGGRQFFGPGTRLTVL.

This clone was picked up many times. The chain recombines TRBV28 with TRBJ1-3; possible D gene TRBD1, 5 bases. From germline, CDR1 is MDHEN and CDR2 SYDVKM. V lost 10 bases to trimming and J lost 3 bases, with 13 bases between them. CDR3 length: 13 amino acids. This chain's CDR3 is CATSQGSGNTIYF. CDR3 nucleotides: TGTGCCACCTCGCAGGGAAGTGGAAACACCATATATTTT.